These T cell receptor beta chains were read from a single sample in a study of cytomegalovirus exposure and HLA in healthy donors. Generated by immunoSEQ multiplex PCR, the TCRdb table keeps only in-frame clones and is missing some. The sample yields some 150,000 clones, approximately 60% seen once. Sequencing was carried out using PBMCs. The receptors here all came from a woman in her 40s in good health and CMV-seronegative. The CDR3 runs from the conserved cysteine through the conserved F or W. The order of the fields is V gene, D gene, clone size, J gene, CDR3 DNA, CDR3 protein. D genes are given only for firm matches. Expanded clones are given a class, and other clones once, few, many or no size at all.

>TRBV2|TRBD2|-|TRBJ2-3
TGTGCCAGCTGTACCAGGACTAGCGCAGATACGCAGTATTTT
CASCTRTSADTQYF
>TRBV11-2|TRBD2|-|TRBJ2-7
TGTGCCAGCAGCTTGACTAGCATCTACGAGCAGTACTTC
CASSLTSIYEQYF
>TRBV30|-|-|TRBJ1-1
TGTGCCTGTTCACAGGGTATGAACACTGAAGCTTTCTTT
CACSQGMNTEAFF
>TRBV30|TRBD1|-|TRBJ2-7
TGTGCCTGGAGAGACGACAGGGGGAGTGCCTACGAGCAGTACTTC
CAWRDDRGSAYEQYF
>TRBV7-7|-|-|TRBJ2-7
TGTGCCAGCAGCTTAGAACATTCTCCAAACGAGCAGTACTTC
CASSLEHSPNEQYF
>TRBV5-1|TRBD1|-|TRBJ2-3
TGCGCCAGCAGCATTCAACCCGGGACAGGGATGGCAGATACGCAGTATTTT
CASSIQPGTGMADTQYF
>TRBV7-9|-|-|TRBJ1-5
TGTGCCACGGGAGGCGGCCGGGGGGGCAATCAGCCCCAGCATTTT
CATGGGRGGNQPQHF
>TRBV5-6|TRBD1|-|TRBJ1-2
TGTGCCAGCAGCTTGCCCGCCATTCAGGGGGCTGGCTACACCTTC
CASSLPAIQGAGYTF
>TRBV4-1|-|-|TRBJ1-6
TGCGCCAGCAGCCAGGGGAGGGCCTATAATTCACCCCTCCACTTT
CASSQGRAYNSPLHF
>TRBV18|-|once|TRBJ2-3
TGTGCCAGCTCCCCGGGACTGAACACAGATACGCAGTATTTT
CASSPGLNTDTQYF
>TRBV2|-|-|TRBJ2-7
TGTGCCAGCAGTGGAACATCTCCCGAGCAGTACTTC
CASSGTSPEQYF
>TRBV19|TRBD1|-|TRBJ1-5
TGTGCCGGTAGGGTCCAGGGGGTCGGCAATCAGCCCCAGCATTTT
CAGRVQGVGNQPQHF
>TRBV11-2|-|-|TRBJ2-3
TGTGCCAGCAGCTTAGGTCCGGATACGCAGTATTTT
CASSLGPDTQYF
>TRBV19|-|-|TRBJ1-1
TGTGCCAGTAGTATTCTGGGGGGGAGCACTGAAGCTTTCTTT
CASSILGGSTEAFF
>TRBV27|TRBD2|-|TRBJ2-2
TGTGCCAGCAAAACTAGCGGGGACACCGGGGAGCTGTTTTTT
CASKTSGDTGELFF
>TRBV7-6|-|-|TRBJ1-3
TGTGCCAGCAGCTTAGGACAGAAGAGGAACACCATATATTTT
CASSLGQKRNTIYF
>TRBV7-9|TRBD1|-|TRBJ1-4
TGTGCCAGCAGCCGAGGGACAGGGAGTGGAAAACTGTTTTTT
CASSRGTGSGKLFF
>TRBV23-1|TRBD1|-|TRBJ1-6
TGCGCCAGCATACAGGGGAGAGTAAGGTCACCCCTCCACTTT
CASIQGRVRSPLHF
>TRBV19|-|-|TRBJ1-6
TGTGCCAGTAGTATCCGGGAGAATAATTCACCCCTCCACTTT
CASSIRENNSPLHF
>TRBV28|TRBD1|-|TRBJ1-1
TGTGCCAGCAGTTTTTACAGGGGGCTAGGGGGCACTGAAGCTTTCTTT
CASSFYRGLGGTEAFF
>TRBV19|-|-|TRBJ1-2
TGTGCCAGTACCCCCAAGGGGCGGATGACTAACTATGGCTACACCTTC
CASTPKGRMTNYGYTF
>TRBV30|-|few|TRBJ1-3
TGTGCCTGGACCGGGAGTTCTGGAAACACCATATATTTT
CAWTGSSGNTIYF
>TRBV19|TRBD1|-|TRBJ1-1
TGTGCCAGTAGTATCCCCGGACAGGGGACCGAAGCTTTCTTT
CASSIPGQGTEAFF
>TRBV4-2|TRBD1|-|TRBJ1-2
TGTGCCAGCAGCGGTACCGGGACAGACTTCACCCTCTACACCTTC
CASSGTGTDFTLYTF
>TRBV7-7|-|few|TRBJ1-1
TGTGCCAGCGCGAGGATGATGAACACTGAAGCTTTCTTT
CASARMMNTEAFF
>TRBV9|-|few|TRBJ2-3
TGTGCCAGCAGCGTAGACGGGGGACTCAATACGCAGTATTTT
CASSVDGGLNTQYF
>TRBV7-3|TRBD1|-|TRBJ2-1
TGTGCCAGCAGCTCAGACAGGGGCTCCTACAATGAGCAGTTCTTC
CASSSDRGSYNEQFF
>TRBV6-5|-|-|TRBJ2-2
TGTGCCAGCAGTTACGGCGGACAAACGGGCGGGGAGCTGTTTTTT
CASSYGGQTGGELFF
>TRBV19|-|-|TRBJ1-1
TGTGCCAGTAGCGTGCCCGGGAACACTGAAGCTTTCTTT
CASSVPGNTEAFF
>TRBV10-3|-|-|TRBJ1-1
TGTGCCATCAGTGAGTCCGGACTGACAAACACTGAAGCTTTCTTT
CAISESGLTNTEAFF
>TRBV7-9|TRBD1|-|TRBJ2-1
TGTGCCAACAGCTCGGACAGGGGATATGAGCAGTTCTTC
CANSSDRGYEQFF
>TRBV2|-|-|TRBJ2-7
TGTGCCAGCAGCACAGGTTTCTCCTACGAGCAGTACTTC
CASSTGFSYEQYF
>TRBV14|-|-|TRBJ2-3
TGTGCCAGCAGCCAAGCCTTGGGACTCTCAGATACGCAGTATTTT
CASSQALGLSDTQYF
>TRBV27|-|-|TRBJ1-2
TGTGCCAGCAGTTTATCTCAGGGGTGGGGCTACACCTTC
CASSLSQGWGYTF
>TRBV25-1|TRBD1|-|TRBJ2-7
TGTGCCAGCAGTGAACGGACAGGGAAATCCTACGAGCAGTACTTC
CASSERTGKSYEQYF
>TRBV7-9|-|many|TRBJ2-1
TGTGCCAGCAGCTTAGCGGGCTACTACAATGAGCAGTTCTTC
CASSLAGYYNEQFF
>TRBV6-5|-|once|TRBJ1-1
TGTGCCAGCAGTTACTCAGGGGGTTTCACTGAAGCTTTCTTT
CASSYSGGFTEAFF
>TRBV5-1|TRBD1|-|TRBJ2-3
TGCGCCAGCAGCTCGGACAGGGGGCTGGATACGCAGTATTTT
CASSSDRGLDTQYF
>TRBV2|-|-|TRBJ1-1
TGTGCCAGCAGTGAGGAGAGGGACACTGAAGCTTTCTTT
CASSEERDTEAFF
>TRBV5-1|-|-|TRBJ1-2
TGCGCCAGCAGCTTGCTGGGTCGGCCCGGGCCAGGACAGACCGGAGGCTACACCTTC
CASSLLGRPGPGQTGGYTF
>TRBV27|-|few|TRBJ1-6
TGTGCCAGCAGTTTAATAGGCGGGGGGATTAATTCACCCCTCCACTTT
CASSLIGGGINSPLHF
>TRBV7-2|-|once|TRBJ1-5
TGTGCCAGCAGCTTAGGGGGACTCCGCAATCAGCCCCAGCATTTT
CASSLGGLRNQPQHF
>TRBV5-1|-|-|TRBJ1-4
TGCGCCAGCAGGCGTACCACTGCAACTAATGAAAAACTGTTTTTT
CASRRTTATNEKLFF
>TRBV9|-|-|TRBJ1-3
TGTGCCAGCAGCGTAGGGCCCTCATCACCCTCTGGAAACACCATATATTTT
CASSVGPSSPSGNTIYF
>TRBV5-1|TRBD1|-|TRBJ2-1
TGCGCCAGCAGCTCAACTAACAGGGGTTCGTATTACAATGAGCAGTTCTTC
CASSSTNRGSYYNEQFF
>TRBV11-1|-|-|TRBJ1-3
TGTGCCAGCAGCTTATTAATCGGAAACACCATATATTTT
CASSLLIGNTIYF
>TRBV4-3|-|few|TRBJ2-7
TGCGCCAGCAGCCACGGAGGCGAGCAGTACTTC
CASSHGGEQYF
>TRBV18|-|-|TRBJ1-1
TGTGCCAGCTCACCGCGGCAGGGTTCGAACACTGAAGCTTTCTTT
CASSPRQGSNTEAFF
>TRBV6-5|-|few|TRBJ1-6
TGTGCCAGCAGCCGGACAGCTATCAATTCACCCCTCCACTTT
CASSRTAINSPLHF
>TRBV6-6|-|-|TRBJ1-2
TGTGCCAGCAGTTACTCAGGGGGTGGCTACACCTTC
CASSYSGGGYTF
>TRBV28|-|-|TRBJ1-3
TGTGCCAGCAGTTCGCGGGCGGAGGGAAACACCATATATTTT
CASSSRAEGNTIYF
>TRBV9|-|few|TRBJ1-3
TGTGCCAGCAGCGGGGGAGGGACAACTGGAAACACCATATATTTT
CASSGGGTTGNTIYF
>TRBV30|-|-|TRBJ1-3
TGTGCGGCGGGCACCATATATTTT
CAAGTIYF
>TRBV28|-|-|TRBJ1-2
TGTGCCAGCAGTTTAGGACAGCTTAAAATCTACACCTTC
CASSLGQLKIYTF